Listed below are T cell receptor beta chains from one sample, sequenced in a study of shared clonotypes between healthy human individuals. The data were produced by immunoSEQ multiplex PCR, yet TCRdb's version contains in-frame clones alone and is incomplete. The sample lists about a million clones; approximately 80% were seen once. The material sequenced was memory CD4+ T cells from PBMCs. These TCRs come from a man between 18 and 29 years old in good health. Some clones in this sample may be carry-over from other donors' samples. Both conserved end residues are part of each CDR3. A D gene is named only where the DNA matches it firmly. Clone size, where shown, is once, few, many, or a class for clones that have expanded.

abundance: -
j_gene: TRBJ1-5
d_gene: TRBD1
v_gene: TRBV28
CDR3aa: CASSPVGQVGGNQPQHF
CDR3nt: TGTGCCAGCAGTCCAGTTGGACAGGTTGGGGGCAATCAGCCCCAGCATTTT

abundance: -
j_gene: TRBJ2-5
d_gene: TRBD2
v_gene: TRBV4-2
CDR3aa: CASSQDWTSGSLETQYF
CDR3nt: TGTGCCAGCAGCCAAGATTGGACTAGCGGATCTTTGGAGACCCAGTACTTC

abundance: -
j_gene: TRBJ2-7
d_gene: -
v_gene: TRBV28
CDR3aa: CASSLVPLSGEYEQYF
CDR3nt: TGTGCCAGCAGTTTGGTTCCCCTGTCGGGCGAATACGAGCAGTACTTC

abundance: -
j_gene: TRBJ1-3
d_gene: -
v_gene: TRBV7-9
CDR3aa: CASSRDRGGGNTIYF
CDR3nt: TGTGCCAGCAGCCGGGACCGAGGAGGGGGAAACACCATATATTTT

abundance: -
j_gene: TRBJ1-3
d_gene: -
v_gene: TRBV19
CDR3aa: CASSILLGDTIYF
CDR3nt: TGTGCCAGTAGTATCCTACTCGGGGACACCATATATTTT

abundance: few
j_gene: TRBJ1-4
d_gene: -
v_gene: TRBV4-2
CDR3aa: CASSQRLVTEKLFF
CDR3nt: TGTGCCAGCAGCCAAAGGCTCGTTACTGAAAAACTGTTTTTT

abundance: -
j_gene: TRBJ1-5
d_gene: TRBD1
v_gene: TRBV30
CDR3aa: CAWSGQVGNQPQHF
CDR3nt: TGTGCCTGGAGCGGACAGGTGGGCAATCAGCCCCAGCATTTT

abundance: -
j_gene: TRBJ2-7
d_gene: -
v_gene: TRBV5-6
CDR3aa: CASSLVGAGEQYF
CDR3nt: TGTGCCAGCAGCTTAGTGGGGGCTGGTGAGCAGTACTTC

abundance: once
j_gene: TRBJ1-1
d_gene: -
v_gene: TRBV29-1
CDR3aa: CSVGPWGTSNTEAFF
CDR3nt: TGCAGCGTTGGGCCCTGGGGTACATCGAACACTGAAGCTTTCTTT

abundance: -
j_gene: TRBJ2-3
d_gene: -
v_gene: TRBV18
CDR3aa: CASSPRFTDTQYF
CDR3nt: TGTGCCAGCTCACCACGTTTCACAGATACGCAGTATTTT

abundance: few
j_gene: TRBJ1-4
d_gene: -
v_gene: TRBV4-3
CDR3aa: CASSQDVGFNEKLFF
CDR3nt: TGCGCCAGCAGCCAAGATGTGGGCTTCAATGAAAAACTGTTTTTT

abundance: -
j_gene: TRBJ2-3
d_gene: -
v_gene: TRBV19
CDR3aa: CASSSRITDTQYF
CDR3nt: TGTGCCAGCTCCTCTCGGATCACAGATACGCAGTATTTT

abundance: -
j_gene: TRBJ2-6
d_gene: -
v_gene: TRBV2
CDR3aa: CASTLDSSGANVLTF
CDR3nt: TGTGCCAGCACTCTCGACAGCTCTGGGGCCAACGTCCTGACTTTC

abundance: -
j_gene: TRBJ2-5
d_gene: TRBD2
v_gene: TRBV27
CDR3aa: CASSFLGLAGKETQYF
CDR3nt: TGTGCCAGCAGTTTTTTGGGACTAGCGGGAAAAGAGACCCAGTACTTC

abundance: -
j_gene: TRBJ2-5
d_gene: -
v_gene: TRBV12-1
CDR3aa: CASSCKGLKETQYF
CDR3nt: TGTGCCAGCAGCTGCAAGGGACTAAAAGAGACCCAGTACTTC

abundance: -
j_gene: TRBJ2-1
d_gene: TRBD2
v_gene: TRBV4-2
CDR3aa: CASSLSTSGSYNEQFF
CDR3nt: TGTGCCAGCAGCCTCTCGACTAGCGGGAGCTACAATGAGCAGTTCTTC

abundance: -
j_gene: TRBJ2-7
d_gene: TRBD1
v_gene: TRBV27
CDR3aa: CASSFRGNGNFYEQYF
CDR3nt: TGTGCCAGCAGTTTCAGGGGGAACGGGAACTTCTACGAGCAGTACTTC

abundance: -
j_gene: TRBJ2-5
d_gene: TRBD2
v_gene: TRBV10-1
CDR3aa: CASNSGREETQYF
CDR3nt: TGCGCCAGCAATAGCGGGAGGGAAGAGACCCAGTACTTC

abundance: -
j_gene: TRBJ2-3
d_gene: -
v_gene: TRBV7-3
CDR3aa: CASSHPGGQGDTQYF
CDR3nt: TGTGCCAGCAGTCACCCCGGGGGGCAAGGAGATACGCAGTATTTT

abundance: -
j_gene: TRBJ2-5
d_gene: TRBD2
v_gene: TRBV15
CDR3aa: CATSRPRFLAGVETQYF
CDR3nt: TGTGCCACCAGCAGACCCCGGTTTCTAGCGGGAGTTGAGACCCAGTACTTC

abundance: -
j_gene: TRBJ2-5
d_gene: -
v_gene: TRBV5-4
CDR3aa: CASSLKTYRETQYF
CDR3nt: TGTGCCAGCAGCTTAAAGACGTACCGGGAGACCCAGTACTTC

abundance: -
j_gene: TRBJ1-1
d_gene: -
v_gene: TRBV7-2
CDR3aa: CASSLGRGYTEAFF
CDR3nt: TGTGCCAGCAGCTTAGGCAGGGGATACACTGAAGCTTTCTTT

abundance: once
j_gene: TRBJ2-6
d_gene: -
v_gene: TRBV11-1
CDR3aa: CASSAGYSGANVLTF
CDR3nt: TGTGCCAGCAGCGCAGGATACTCTGGGGCCAACGTCCTGACTTTC

abundance: -
j_gene: TRBJ2-7
d_gene: TRBD2
v_gene: TRBV7-9
CDR3aa: CASTTEREGRTSF
CDR3nt: TGTGCCAGCACTACTGAGCGGGAGGGCCGCACCTCCTTC

abundance: -
j_gene: TRBJ2-5
d_gene: -
v_gene: TRBV12-5
CDR3aa: CASGLTSGDQETQYF
CDR3nt: TGTGCTAGTGGTTTAACGTCGGGGGACCAAGAGACCCAGTACTTC

abundance: -
j_gene: TRBJ2-7
d_gene: TRBD1
v_gene: TRBV5-5
CDR3aa: CASSAQGDSSYEQYF
CDR3nt: TGTGCCAGCAGCGCGCAGGGGGATAGCTCCTACGAGCAGTACTTC

abundance: once
j_gene: TRBJ2-1
d_gene: -
v_gene: TRBV5-1
CDR3aa: CASSFPRDLSYNEQFF
CDR3nt: TGCGCCAGCAGCTTTCCCAGGGATCTATCATACAATGAGCAGTTCTTC

abundance: -
j_gene: TRBJ2-7
d_gene: TRBD2
v_gene: TRBV6-7
CDR3aa: CASSYSPRTSGHEQYF
CDR3nt: TGTGCCAGCAGTTACTCGCCTCGGACTAGCGGCCACGAGCAGTACTTC

abundance: -
j_gene: TRBJ2-1
d_gene: TRBD2
v_gene: TRBV2
CDR3aa: CASRVSGKSNEQFF
CDR3nt: TGTGCCAGCAGAGTTAGCGGGAAGAGTAATGAGCAGTTCTTC

abundance: -
j_gene: TRBJ2-7
d_gene: TRBD2
v_gene: TRBV4-1
CDR3aa: CASSQGLVGSYEQYF
CDR3nt: TGCGCCAGCAGCCAGGGACTAGTGGGCTCCTACGAGCAGTACTTC

abundance: -
j_gene: TRBJ1-1
d_gene: -
v_gene: TRBV7-8
CDR3aa: CASSLIGEGDTEAFF
CDR3nt: TGTGCCAGCAGCTTAATAGGGGAAGGGGACACTGAAGCTTTCTTT

abundance: -
j_gene: TRBJ1-2
d_gene: -
v_gene: TRBV7-2
CDR3aa: CASSLAKVAAYGYTF
CDR3nt: TGTGCCAGCAGCTTAGCCAAGGTGGCAGCCTATGGCTACACCTTC

abundance: -
j_gene: TRBJ2-2
d_gene: TRBD2
v_gene: TRBV7-2
CDR3aa: CASSFMLAVNTGELFF
CDR3nt: TGTGCCAGCAGCTTTATGCTAGCGGTAAACACCGGGGAGCTGTTTTTT

abundance: -
j_gene: TRBJ1-1
d_gene: -
v_gene: TRBV5-4
CDR3aa: CASSELMNTEAFF
CDR3nt: TGTGCCAGCAGCGAACTTATGAACACTGAAGCTTTCTTT

abundance: once
j_gene: TRBJ1-4
d_gene: -
v_gene: TRBV7-9
CDR3aa: CASSPGLSAEKLFF
CDR3nt: TGTGCCAGCAGCCCGGGACTCAGTGCTGAAAAACTGTTTTTT

abundance: -
j_gene: TRBJ1-4
d_gene: TRBD1
v_gene: TRBV29-1
CDR3aa: CSAADRGTNEKLFF
CDR3nt: TGCAGCGCAGCCGACAGGGGAACGAATGAAAAACTGTTTTTT

abundance: few
j_gene: TRBJ1-1
d_gene: -
v_gene: TRBV2
CDR3aa: CASNSFREDNTEAFF
CDR3nt: TGTGCCAGCAATTCATTCAGGGAGGATAACACTGAAGCTTTCTTT

abundance: -
j_gene: TRBJ2-7
d_gene: -
v_gene: TRBV7-9
CDR3aa: CASSPWTGLYEQYF
CDR3nt: TGTGCCAGCAGCCCTTGGACTGGCCTCTACGAGCAGTACTTC

abundance: few
j_gene: TRBJ1-2
d_gene: -
v_gene: TRBV12-2
CDR3aa: CASHLAGGYGYTF
CDR3nt: TGTGCAAGTCACCTGGCAGGGGGCTATGGCTACACCTTC

abundance: -
j_gene: TRBJ1-3
d_gene: -
v_gene: TRBV9
CDR3aa: CASSVSHGTLGNTIYF
CDR3nt: TGTGCCAGCAGCGTATCTCACGGGACACTAGGAAACACCATATATTTT

abundance: -
j_gene: TRBJ2-6
d_gene: -
v_gene: TRBV10-2
CDR3aa: CASSRQGGRGANVLTF
CDR3nt: TGCGCCAGCAGCCGACAGGGAGGAAGAGGGGCCAACGTCCTGACTTTC

abundance: -
j_gene: TRBJ1-1
d_gene: TRBD1
v_gene: TRBV2
CDR3aa: CASSVQGSSSTEAFF
CDR3nt: TGTGCCAGCAGTGTACAGGGGTCATCGAGCACTGAAGCTTTCTTT

abundance: -
j_gene: TRBJ1-2
d_gene: -
v_gene: TRBV2
CDR3aa: CASSALDGRYGYTF
CDR3nt: TGTGCCAGCAGCGCCCTGGACGGCAGATATGGCTACACCTTC

abundance: many
j_gene: TRBJ2-7
d_gene: -
v_gene: TRBV7-2
CDR3aa: CASSLDGPGSPYEQYF
CDR3nt: TGTGCCAGCAGCTTAGATGGCCCAGGGAGTCCCTACGAGCAGTACTTC

abundance: -
j_gene: TRBJ1-1
d_gene: -
v_gene: TRBV5-1
CDR3aa: CASSPGTYPGHTEAFF
CDR3nt: TGCGCCAGCAGCCCAGGGACATATCCCGGGCACACTGAAGCTTTCTTT

abundance: -
j_gene: TRBJ1-3
d_gene: -
v_gene: TRBV4-1
CDR3aa: CASSQDRAEAGNTTYF
CDR3nt: TGCGCCAGCAGCCAAGATCGGGCAGAAGCTGGAAACACCACATATTTT

abundance: -
j_gene: TRBJ2-5
d_gene: TRBD2
v_gene: TRBV5-4
CDR3aa: CASSQSPTSGAQETQYF
CDR3nt: TGCGCCAGCAGCCAATCTCCTACTAGCGGGGCACAAGAGACCCAGTACTTC

abundance: -
j_gene: TRBJ2-1
d_gene: TRBD2
v_gene: TRBV19
CDR3aa: CASSVGLAGLRAEQFF
CDR3nt: TGTGCCAGTAGTGTTGGACTAGCGGGACTCCGGGCTGAGCAGTTCTTC

abundance: few
j_gene: TRBJ1-5
d_gene: -
v_gene: TRBV28
CDR3aa: CASRPGSNQPQHF
CDR3nt: TGTGCCAGCCGTCCAGGGAGCAATCAGCCCCAGCATTTT

abundance: -
j_gene: TRBJ2-7
d_gene: -
v_gene: TRBV20-1
CDR3aa: CSVPGNEQYF
CDR3nt: TGCAGTGTCCCCGGGAACGAGCAGTACTTC

abundance: -
j_gene: TRBJ2-7
d_gene: -
v_gene: TRBV5-1
CDR3aa: CASSFRVNYEQYF
CDR3nt: TGCGCCAGCAGTTTCAGGGTTAACTACGAGCAGTACTTC

abundance: many
j_gene: TRBJ2-7
d_gene: TRBD1
v_gene: TRBV10-3
CDR3aa: CAITAATGKRYEQYF
CDR3nt: TGTGCCATCACTGCCGCGACAGGGAAGAGGTACGAGCAGTACTTC

abundance: -
j_gene: TRBJ2-1
d_gene: -
v_gene: TRBV28
CDR3aa: CASSLQGNRQFF
CDR3nt: TGTGCCAGCAGTTTACAGGGTAATCGGCAGTTCTTC

abundance: -
j_gene: TRBJ1-2
d_gene: -
v_gene: TRBV2
CDR3aa: CASIAQGRGYGYTF
CDR3nt: TGTGCCAGCATCGCACAAGGGCGAGGCTATGGCTACACCTTC

abundance: -
j_gene: TRBJ2-7
d_gene: -
v_gene: TRBV18
CDR3aa: CASSPWGLSEQYF
CDR3nt: TGTGCCAGCTCACCCTGGGGGCTCTCCGAGCAGTACTTC

abundance: -
j_gene: TRBJ2-7
d_gene: -
v_gene: TRBV30
CDR3aa: CAWTLRGTAYEQYF
CDR3nt: TGTGCCTGGACCCTAAGGGGAACAGCCTACGAGCAGTACTTC

abundance: -
j_gene: TRBJ2-2
d_gene: -
v_gene: TRBV10-3
CDR3aa: CATGSSADTGELFF
CDR3nt: TGTGCCACCGGATCGTCGGCGGACACCGGGGAGCTGTTTTTT

abundance: -
j_gene: TRBJ1-2
d_gene: TRBD1
v_gene: TRBV18
CDR3aa: CASSPLDRTHYGYTF
CDR3nt: TGTGCCAGCTCACCCTTGGACAGGACTCACTATGGCTACACCTTC

abundance: -
j_gene: TRBJ2-6
d_gene: -
v_gene: TRBV7-2
CDR3aa: CASSPSSGANVLTF
CDR3nt: TGTGCCAGCAGTCCCAGCTCTGGGGCCAACGTCCTGACTTTC

abundance: few
j_gene: TRBJ1-1
d_gene: -
v_gene: TRBV5-1
CDR3aa: CASSLAGTNTEAFF
CDR3nt: TGCGCCAGCAGCTTGGCAGGGACGAACACTGAAGCTTTCTTT